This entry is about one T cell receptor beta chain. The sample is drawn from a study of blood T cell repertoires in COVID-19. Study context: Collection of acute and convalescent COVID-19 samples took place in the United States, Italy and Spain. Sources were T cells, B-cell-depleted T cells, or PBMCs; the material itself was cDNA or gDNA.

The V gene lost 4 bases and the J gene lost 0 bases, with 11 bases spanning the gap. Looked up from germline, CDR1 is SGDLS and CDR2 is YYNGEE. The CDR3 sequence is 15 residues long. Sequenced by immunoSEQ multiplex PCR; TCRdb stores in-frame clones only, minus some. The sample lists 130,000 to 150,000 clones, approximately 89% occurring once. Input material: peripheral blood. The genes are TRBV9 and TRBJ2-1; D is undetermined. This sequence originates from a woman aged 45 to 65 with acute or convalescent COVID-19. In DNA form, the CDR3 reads TGTGCCAGCAGCTCTGTCCTCGTCTCCTACAATGAGCAGTTCTTC. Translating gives CASSSVLVSYNEQFF.